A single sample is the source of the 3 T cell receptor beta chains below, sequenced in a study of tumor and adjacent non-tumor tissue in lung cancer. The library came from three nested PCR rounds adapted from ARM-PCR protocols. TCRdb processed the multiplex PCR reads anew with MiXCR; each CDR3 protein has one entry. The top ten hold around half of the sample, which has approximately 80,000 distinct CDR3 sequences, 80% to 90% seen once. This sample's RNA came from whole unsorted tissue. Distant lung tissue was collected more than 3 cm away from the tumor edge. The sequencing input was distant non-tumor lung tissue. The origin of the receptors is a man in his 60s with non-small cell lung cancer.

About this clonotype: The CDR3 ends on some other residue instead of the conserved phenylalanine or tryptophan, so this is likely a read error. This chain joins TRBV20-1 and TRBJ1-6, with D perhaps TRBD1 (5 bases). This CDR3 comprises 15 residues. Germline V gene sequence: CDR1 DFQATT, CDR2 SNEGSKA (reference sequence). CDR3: CRARGTGRYNSPLHS. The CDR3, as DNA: TGCAGAGCTAGAGGTACGGGACGGTATAATTCACCCCTCCACTCT.

CDR3 protein: CASSDCYPPLHF. The DNA for the CDR3 is TGTGCTAGTAGCGACTGTTATCCACCCCTCCACTTT. The rearrangement links TRBV11-3 to TRBJ1-6; D not certain. CDR1 SGHNT and CDR2 YENEEA come from the germline V gene. The length of the CDR3 is 12 residues. Variable domain in full (rest from reference TRBV11-3 and TRBJ1-6): EAGVVQSPRYKIIEKKQPVAFWCNPISGHNTLYWYLQNLGQGPELLIRYENEEAVDDSQLPKDRFSAERLKGVDSTLKIQPAELGDSAVYLCASSDCYPPLHFGNGTRLTVT.

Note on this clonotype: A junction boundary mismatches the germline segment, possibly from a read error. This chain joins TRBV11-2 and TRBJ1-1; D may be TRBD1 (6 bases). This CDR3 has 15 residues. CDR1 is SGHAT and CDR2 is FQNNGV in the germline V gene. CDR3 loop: CPSSLDSGAYTEAFF. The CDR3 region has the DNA TGTCCCAGCAGCTTAGATTCAGGGGCTTACACTGAAGCTTTCTTT.